Presented here are 12 T cell receptor beta chains from one specimen sequenced in a study of T-cell memory formation after mild COVID-19. Each CDR3 protein is one row after TCRdb ran MiXCR on the 5' RACE reads. The data hold under 300,000 distinct CDR3 sequences, with 8% to 9.5% observed a single time. The sequenced material came from PBMCs or a T cell subset sorted from them (not recorded which). Receptors originate from a man between 18 and 35 years old who had mild COVID-19 (a few samples of this study predate the infection). Cell type and time point are not known.

The table lists this clonotype with a few counts. J is TRBJ1-6 and V is TRBV6-1, with TRBD1 as a possible D gene (6 bases). CDR1 and CDR2 from the germline V gene are MNHNS and SASEGT. The V end was cut by 3 bases, the J end by 6 bases, with 18 bases between. This CDR3 has 17 residues. The CDR3 loop is CASSETSRGWGNSPLHF. The CDR3 DNA reads TGTGCCAGCAGTGAGACATCCAGGGGTTGGGGTAATTCACCCCTCCACTTT.

The V call is TRBV7-9, the J call TRBJ2-5; 7 nucleotides align to TRBD1. In germline, CDR1 is SEHNR, CDR2 FQNEAQ (reference sequence). V shed 5 bases, J shed 4 bases, and the junction held 7 bases outside the gene matches. This CDR3 has 14 amino acids. The CDR3 reads CASSGTGAGETQYF. The CDR3 DNA reads as TGTGCCAGCAGCGGAACAGGGGCGGGAGAGACCCAGTACTTC.

This clonotype was detected ten times or more. The chain carries TRBV5-1 and TRBJ2-1, with D maybe TRBD1 (6 bases). V was trimmed by 2 bases and J by 2 bases, leaving 8 bases between them. The CDR3 extends over 14 amino acids. The germline CDR1 and CDR2 sequences are SGHRS and YFSETQ. The CDR3 region has the DNA TGCGCCAGCAGCTTCACAGGGCCCTACAATGAGCAGTTCTTC. Translation gives CASSFTGPYNEQFF.

The CDR3 DNA is TGTGCCAGCTCACCGCGGCCGCACCAGCGCACAGATACGCAGTATTTT. Its protein is CASSPRPHQRTDTQYF. The chain has TRBV18 and TRBJ2-3, with D unresolved. The V end lost 3 bases, the J end lost 1 base, and 14 bases lay between the germline ends. Germline loops: CDR1 KGHSH, CDR2 LQKENI. The CDR3 is 16 amino acids. Full variable domain (rest looked up from reference TRBV18 and TRBJ2-3): NAGVMQNPRHLVRRRGQEARLRCSPMKGHSHVYWYRQLPEEGLKFMVYLQKENIIDESGMPKERFSAEFPKEGPSILRIQQVVRGDSAAYFCASSPRPHQRTDTQYFGPGTRLTVL.

J is TRBJ2-3 and V is TRBV6-5; D gene uncertain. V gave up 0 bases and J gave up 0 bases, with 7 bases separating them. This CDR3 has 15 amino acids. Germline lookup yields CDR1 MNHEY and CDR2 SVGAGI. The CDR3 region is CASSYSTRSTDTQYF. The CDR3 coding sequence is TGTGCCAGCAGTTACTCTACTCGTAGCACAGATACGCAGTATTTT.

In this sample, this clonotype turned up many times. The chain links TRBV5-1 to TRBJ1-1; D unclear. The length of the CDR3 is 16 residues. Germline values: CDR1 SGHRS, CDR2 YFSETQ. V gave up 0 bases and J gave up 0 bases, with 12 bases separating them. CDR3 DNA sequence: TGCGCCAGCAGCTTGGCGGCAGGAGCCTTGAACACTGAAGCTTTCTTT. It translates to CASSLAAGALNTEAFF. Using reference TRBV5-1 and TRBJ1-1 for the parts outside the CDR3, the full variable domain is KAGVTQTPRYLIKTRGQQVTLSCSPISGHRSVSWYQQTPGQGLQFLFEYFSETQRNKGNFPGRFSGRQFSNSRSEMNVSTLELGDSALYLCASSLAAGALNTEAFFGQGTRLTVV.

The rearrangement links TRBV7-2 to TRBJ1-4; 8 positions agree with TRBD1. Trimming cost V 4 bases and J 7 bases; bases outside gene matches: 2. The V gene's germline CDR1 is SGHTA and CDR2 FQGNSA. The CDR3 is 13 residues long. This CDR3 reads CASSSTGGEKLFF. CDR3 bases: TGTGCCAGCAGCTCAACAGGGGGTGAAAAACTGTTTTTT.

This clonotype was detected many times. This chain links TRBV5-1 with TRBJ2-1; maybe TRBD2 (6 bases). Germline V gene lookup returns CDR1 SGHRS and CDR2 YFSETQ. This CDR3 contains 13 residues. With 6 bases removed from V and 7 bases from J, the gap between germline ends came to 14 bases. The CDR3 region has the DNA TGCGCCAGCATCCCCCCCGCGGGAAATGAGCAGTTCTTC. Translating gives CASIPPAGNEQFF.

This clonotype showed up many times. The chain links TRBV27 to TRBJ1-1; D is possibly TRBD1 (5 bases). Trimming pared 4 bases from V and 0 bases from J, leaving 6 bases between. The CDR3 has 13 amino acids. Germline loops: CDR1 MNHEY, CDR2 SMNVEV (reference sequence). The CDR3 sequence is CASSYRMNTEAFF. In DNA form, the CDR3 reads TGTGCCAGCAGTTACAGGATGAACACTGAAGCTTTCTTT.

This clonotype was found a few times. This chain uses TRBV11-2 with TRBJ2-3; 7 bases fit TRBD1. V shed 6 bases and J 2 bases; nucleotides not matched to a gene: 8. Germline CDR1 is SGHAT and CDR2 is FQNNGV. The CDR3 spans 15 residues. CDR3 sequence: CASRLQGQATDTQYF. CDR3 in DNA: TGTGCCAGCAGACTACAGGGGCAAGCCACAGATACGCAGTATTTT.

V usage is TRBV5-1 and J usage is TRBJ1-2; the D is unclear. The CDR3 length is 12 residues. V lost 0 bases, J lost 6 bases, and 6 bases lay in between. Germline-derived CDR1 and CDR2 are SGHRS and YFSETQ. CDR3 protein: CASSLVGNGYTF. CDR3 bases: TGCGCCAGCAGCTTGGTCGGGAATGGCTACACCTTC.

The gene calls are TRBV6-6 and TRBJ1-2; TRBD1 agrees at 7 bases. V gave up 0 bases and J gave up 1 base; unmatched junction bases: 2. The CDR3 runs to 15 residues. Germline V gene sequence: CDR1 MNHNY, CDR2 SVGAGI (reference sequence). The CDR3 DNA reads TGTGCCAGCAGTTACTCAACAGGGGATAACTATGGCTACACCTTC. Its translation is CASSYSTGDNYGYTF.